This TCR beta chain was sequenced during a study of CD8+ T cells in alopecia areata. Study overall: In an open-label trial, patients got 5 to 10 mg tofacitinib twice daily. After 6 to 18 months of tofacitinib, follow-up continued 6 months off drug.

Overall study findings and caveats: Scalp samples also contribute reads from the resident alphabeta T cells found in normal skin.

Peripheral blood samples and lesional scalp punch biopsies were obtained from alopecia areata patients. RNA extraction was followed by reverse transcription into cDNA, which acted as the sequencing template. Some clones are missing from TCRdb's copy, which holds only in-frame ones; the method was immunoSEQ multiplex PCR. The table records 45,000 to 70,000 clones, about 96% of them present only once. As regards this clone: The antigen remains unidentified.

The V end was cut by 1 base, the J end by 7 bases, with 18 bases between. CDR3 length: 15 residues. From germline, CDR1 is GTSNPN and CDR2 SVGIG (reference sequence). This chain links TRBV30 with TRBJ2-3, with D possibly being TRBD2 (6 bases). The source material was CD8+ T cells sorted from blood, sampled at week 0. The clonotype was recovered from a human donor with alopecia areata. The CDR3 nucleotides read TGTGCCTGGAGTGGATTGGAGGGCCTGGGGAATACGCAGTATTTT. It codes for CAWSGLEGLGNTQYF. Complete variable domain (other parts from reference TRBV30 and TRBJ2-3): SQTIHQWPATLVQPVGSPLSLECTVEGTSNPNLYWYRQAAGRGLQLLFYSVGIGQISSEVPQNLSASRPQDRQFILSSKKLLLSDSGFYLCAWSGLEGLGNTQYFGPGTRLTVL.